This T cell receptor beta chain was documented in a study of OX40 agonist ivuxolimab in advanced cancers. Study in general: Ivuxolimab, an agonist antibody against OX40 (CD134), was given to patients.

The V gene lost 4 bases and the J gene lost 6 bases, with 9 bases spanning the gap. The germline CDR1 and CDR2 sequences are SNHLY and FYNNEI. This CDR3 comprises 12 residues. Comments on this clone: Its antigen remains unidentified.

General study findings and limits: On average, a greater number of expanded clones characterised CD8+ T cells relative to CD4+.

Using immunoSEQ multiplex PCR, the repertoire was profiled, and TCRdb retains in-frame clones only, with some absent. The sample lists 100,000 to 140,000 clones; 85% to 95% were seen once. The sequencing used CD4+ or CD8+ T cells sorted from blood, collected in a trial of the OX40 agonist ivuxolimab. The rearrangement joins TRBV2 to TRBJ1-1, with TRBD1 as a possible D gene (5 bases). The sequence derives from an adult with an advanced solid tumor such as melanoma, head and neck, liver or kidney cancer. The CDR3 DNA reads as TGTGCCAGCAGTGTAAGGGGATCTGAAGCTTTCTTT. Protein: CASSVRGSEAFF.